These 15 T cell receptor beta chains originate from one sample sequenced in a study of T cells after yellow fever vaccination. In TCRdb, the 5' RACE reads were re-called with MiXCR into one record per CDR3 protein. The sample carries some 500,000 distinct CDR3 sequences, 13% recorded once. The sequences come from PBMCs, collected on the day of the yellow fever booster vaccination. All receptors derive from a man aged 25 to 45 who received the YFV17D yellow fever vaccine.

This clonotype appeared a few times. The chain links TRBV28 to TRBJ2-7; 10 bases are a match to TRBD2. This CDR3 is 14 amino acids long. Germline loops: CDR1 MDHEN, CDR2 SYDVKM. V shed 5 bases, J shed 3 bases, and the junction held 4 bases outside the gene matches. The CDR3 coding sequence is TGTGCCAGCAGTCAGACTAGCGGGCACTACGAGCAGTACTTC. As protein: CASSQTSGHYEQYF.

This clonotype was seen a handful of times. As DNA, the CDR3 is TGTGCCAGCAGGCGGGACTATGGAAATACGCAGTATTTT. It encodes CASRRDYGNTQYF. The V gene is TRBV7-2, the J gene TRBJ2-3; 7 bases agree with TRBD2. Germline assignment: CDR1 SGHTA and CDR2 FQGNSA. The V segment lost 6 bases and the J segment 7 bases; nucleotides outside the gene matches: 7. The CDR3 has 13 amino acids.

This clonotype appeared a few times. The chain employs TRBV6-1 and TRBJ2-3; the match to TRBD1 covers 8 bases. The CDR3 covers 14 residues. In germline, CDR1 is MNHNS, CDR2 SASEGT. The junction had 8 bases not matched to a gene; V was cut back by 7 bases and J by 5 bases. The CDR3 here is CASKATGVLDTQYF. DNA of the CDR3: TGTGCCAGCAAAGCGACAGGGGTGCTAGATACGCAGTATTTT.

The chain uses TRBV7-9 and TRBJ2-4; D uncertain. CDR3 length: 16 residues. V was pared by 2 bases and J by 5 bases, with 16 bases between. CDR1 and CDR2 from the germline V gene are SEHNR and FQNEAQ (reference sequence). The CDR3 reads CASSLIEGTAQNIQYF. CDR3 DNA sequence: TGTGCCAGCAGCTTAATAGAAGGCACAGCTCAAAACATTCAGTACTTC. Full variable domain (outside the CDR3, taken from reference TRBV7-9 and TRBJ2-4): DTGVSQNPRHKITKRGQNVTFRCDPISEHNRLYWYRQTLGQGPEFLTYFQNEAQLEKSRLLSDRFSAERPKGSFSTLEIQRTEQGDSAMYLCASSLIEGTAQNIQYFGAGTRLSVL.

The J gene is TRBJ2-2, the V gene TRBV5-1, with 8 bases lining up with TRBD2. Losses at the gene ends were 4 bases for V and 0 bases for J; bases not matched to a gene: 5. CDR1 is SGHRS, CDR2 YFSETQ, per germline. The CDR3 has 16 residues. CDR3 DNA sequence: TGCGCCAGCAGCGAGGATAGCGGGGCGAACACCGGGGAGCTGTTTTTT. It specifies CASSEDSGANTGELFF.

This rearrangement joins TRBV29-1 to TRBJ2-7, with D perhaps matching TRBD1 or TRBD2 (5 bases each). Germline CDR1 is SQVTM and CDR2 is ANQGSEA. The V gene lost 4 bases and the J gene lost 2 bases, with 12 bases spanning the gap. CDR3 size: 13 residues. The CDR3 DNA follows: TGCAGCGTTGGGGGGAGAGAGGCCTACGAGCAGTACTTC. Its protein product is CSVGGREAYEQYF.

This clonotype was detected many times. The chain uses TRBV10-3 and TRBJ1-1; D remains unclear. The V end was cut by 10 bases, the J end by 2 bases, with 8 bases between. The germline V gene has CDR1 ENHRY and CDR2 SYGVKD. This CDR3 has 11 residues. CDR3 sequence: CATGLNTEAFF. The CDR3 nucleotides are TGTGCCACCGGCCTTAACACTGAAGCTTTCTTT.

V is TRBV7-8 and J is TRBJ2-3; 7 bases are a match to TRBD2. Trimming removed 1 base from V and 6 bases from J; junction bases left unmatched: 7. CDR1 is SGHVS and CDR2 is FQNEAQ in the germline V gene. The CDR3 spans 15 residues. In nucleotides, the CDR3 is TGTGCCAGCAGCTTAGGCGGACTAGTTCCCGATACGCAGTATTTT. Its protein is CASSLGGLVPDTQYF.

The sample holds a few counts of this clonotype. In DNA form, the CDR3 reads TGTGCCAGCAGCCCCCGGGCCGCCGGACGGGGCACTTACGAGCAGTACTTC. The encoded protein is CASSPRAAGRGTYEQYF. The chain links TRBV3-1 to TRBJ2-7, with D perhaps assigned TRBD1 or TRBD2 (5 bases each). Germline V gene lookup returns CDR1 LGHDT and CDR2 YNNKEL (reference sequence). The CDR3 sequence is 17 residues long. The V end lost 4 bases, the J end lost 4 bases, and 23 bases lay between the germline ends.

A few counts support this clonotype. This chain joins TRBV7-2 and TRBJ2-1; the D gene is possibly TRBD2 (6 bases). V lost 5 bases and J 0 bases, leaving 8 bases between the germline ends. CDR1 and CDR2 from the germline V gene are SGHTA and FQGNSA. The CDR3 has 14 amino acids. The DNA for the CDR3 is TGTGCCAGCAGCAAGGAGGGCTCCTACAATGAGCAGTTCTTC. It yields the protein CASSKEGSYNEQFF.

Only a few counts were recorded for this clonotype. CDR3: CAWSVLAAYEQYF. The CDR3 region has the DNA TGTGCCTGGAGTGTACTAGCGGCTTACGAGCAGTACTTC. The genes are TRBV30 and TRBJ2-7; 8 bases agree with TRBD2. Germline V gene lookup returns CDR1 GTSNPN and CDR2 SVGIG (reference sequence). The V gene end was trimmed by 0 bases and the J gene end by 4 bases; junction bases not matched to a gene: 2. The CDR3 consists of 13 residues.

The rearrangement uses TRBV20-1 and TRBJ1-1; 9 bases are shared with TRBD1. Germline assignment: CDR1 DFQATT and CDR2 SNEGSKA (reference sequence). The CDR3 consists of 13 residues. V shed 5 bases and J 8 bases; nucleotides not matched to a gene: 9. CDR3 DNA sequence: TGCAGTGCTCCCATAACAGGGGGCCTCGAAGCTTTCTTT. Encoded protein: CSAPITGGLEAFF.

This clonotype has just one count. The junction does not match germline at one end; this may be a read error. This rearrangement joins TRBV5-1 to TRBJ2-7, with D perhaps matching TRBD2 (7 bases). In germline, CDR1 is SGHRS, CDR2 YFSETQ. The CDR3 runs 14 residues. CDR3 nucleotide sequence: TGCGTCAGCAGCTCCCGGGGGGCTACCTACGAGCAGTACTTC. This sequence encodes CVSSSRGATYEQYF.

The genes are TRBV5-1 and TRBJ1-4; D is unresolved. The CDR3 runs 14 residues. The V end lost 2 bases, the J end lost 8 bases, and 13 bases lay between the germline ends. The germline V gene has CDR1 SGHRS and CDR2 YFSETQ. CDR3 coding DNA: TGCGCCAGCAGCTTTGGGAACAGCAAAGAAAAACTGTTTTTT. As protein: CASSFGNSKEKLFF. The whole variable domain, remainder taken from reference TRBV5-1 and TRBJ1-4, is KAGVTQTPRYLIKTRGQQVTLSCSPISGHRSVSWYQQTPGQGLQFLFEYFSETQRNKGNFPGRFSGRQFSNSRSEMNVSTLELGDSALYLCASSFGNSKEKLFFGSGTQLSVL.

J is TRBJ1-3 and V is TRBV29-1; D remains unclear. The ends were cut back, 4 bases at V and 0 bases at J, with 7 bases in the middle. The V gene's germline CDR1 is SQVTM and CDR2 ANQGSEA. The CDR3 loop spans 13 amino acids. CDR3 protein: CSVVGSSGNTIYF. DNA for the CDR3: TGCAGCGTTGTGGGGAGCTCTGGAAACACCATATATTTT.